The clone carrying this T cell receptor (beta chain) was detected ten times or more. Its antigen is unidentified. This specimen belongs to a study of CD8 T cells in ankylosing spondylitis. Whole-study findings and limits: Significantly higher representation of disease-linked clones was reported for matched ankylosing spondylitis synovial fluid.

Trimming left V 5 bases short and J 0 bases short, with 17 bases between. This CDR3 region has 18 residues. The germline gives CDR1 SGHAT, CDR2 FQDESV (reference sequence). Quantitative barcoded 5'-RACE was used to prepare TCR beta libraries. TCRdb itself ran the 5' RACE reads through MiXCR, one entry per CDR3 protein. The data show some 140,000 distinct CDR3 sequences, 7.5% to 9.5% seen once. The TCR was taken from a male donor with ankylosing spondylitis. Specimen: synovial fluid, either unsorted or a sorted T cell fraction (not recorded which). The chain combines TRBV11-1 with TRBJ1-6; possible D gene TRBD1, 5 bases. The CDR3 sequence: CASSLTVPGGSYNSPLHF. CDR3 nucleotide sequence: TGTGCCAGCAGCCTGACAGTGCCTGGGGGCTCCTATAATTCACCCCTCCACTTT.